This is a list of T cell receptor beta chains from one sample in a study of blood T cell repertoires in COVID-19. Here immunoSEQ multiplex PCR was the method, and the copy in TCRdb shows in-frame clones only, minus some. Counted here are roughly 280,000 clones, roughly nine tenths occurring once; the ten biggest clones make up roughly 2.5%. Sample: PBMCs or T cells enriched from blood (not recorded which). These receptors came from a woman under 30 who had recovered from COVID-19. CDR3s include the opening cysteine and the closing phenylalanine or tryptophan. D genes are given only for firm matches. A clone size is listed for some rows: how often the clone was seen (once, few, many), or a class if it is expanded.

d_call,j_call,clone_size,v_call,cdr3_nt,cdr3_aa
-,TRBJ1-6,-,TRBV14,TGTGCCAGCACCGGGGGGGTTTTTAGCGTCCGCTCCTATAATTCACCCCTCCACTTT,CASTGGVFSVRSYNSPLHF
TRBD1,TRBJ1-4,-,TRBV10-3,TGTGCCACCCGTCGGAGGACAGGGGAAAAACTGTTTTTT,CATRRRTGEKLFF
TRBD1,TRBJ2-3,-,TRBV18,TGTGCCAGCTCACCACCGGGACAGATCACAGATACGCAGTATTTT,CASSPPGQITDTQYF
-,TRBJ2-1,-,TRBV15,TGTGCCACCAGAATTCAAGCTCTTACGAGCTCCTACAATGAGCAGTTCTTC,CATRIQALTSSYNEQFF
TRBD2,TRBJ2-5,-,TRBV4-2,TGTGCCAGCAGCCTACCAGCTACCGGGACTAGCGTAGAGACCCAGTACTTC,CASSLPATGTSVETQYF
-,TRBJ1-5,-,TRBV7-2,TGTGCCAGCAGCCACGCTAGTAGCAATCAGCCCCAGCATTTT,CASSHASSNQPQHF
-,TRBJ1-1,-,TRBV2,TGTGCCGGCGCCAGGTTTATGAACACTGAAGCTTTCTTT,CAGARFMNTEAFF
-,TRBJ2-3,-,TRBV7-9,TGTGCCAGCAGCTTCTTTGGCACAGATACGCAGTATTTT,CASSFFGTDTQYF
-,TRBJ1-1,once,TRBV6-5,TGTGCCAGCAGTTACGGGGCGGTCACTGAAGCTTTCTTT,CASSYGAVTEAFF
-,TRBJ1-6,-,TRBV6-1,TGTGCCAGCAGTGAAGTGCAGGGGAGCTCCTATAATTCACCCCTCCACTTT,CASSEVQGSSYNSPLHF
-,TRBJ1-4,few,TRBV5-1,TGCGCCAGCAGCTTGGATTTGGGGGGAAAACTGTTTTTT,CASSLDLGGKLFF
TRBD2,TRBJ2-5,-,TRBV5-6,TGTGCCAGCAGCTTGCGGGGACTAGCGGGAATGGAGACCCAGTACTTC,CASSLRGLAGMETQYF
TRBD1,TRBJ1-2,-,TRBV2,TGTGCCAGCAGCCGGGACAGGGACTTCCCATCATTC,CASSRDRDFPSF
-,TRBJ1-2,many,TRBV12-3/TRBV12-4,TGTGCCAGCAGTTTCCTGAGGGGGAATGGCTACACCTTC,CASSFLRGNGYTF
-,TRBJ2-3,-,TRBV4-1,TGCGCCAGCAGCCAACTTACTTCTAGCACAGATACGCAGTATTTT,CASSQLTSSTDTQYF
-,TRBJ1-5,-,TRBV10-3,TGTGCCATCAGTGTCACGGAGAATCAGCCCCAGCATTTT,CAISVTENQPQHF
TRBD1,TRBJ2-7,-,TRBV18,TGTGCCACAGGGACAGCCTCCTACGAGCAGTACTTC,CATGTASYEQYF
TRBD1,TRBJ1-2,-,TRBV6-5,TGTGCCAGCAGGACAGGGAATCACTATGGCTACACCTTC,CASRTGNHYGYTF
TRBD2,TRBJ2-2,-,TRBV13,TGTGCCAGCAGCCCACGGACTAGCGGGGGGACCGGGGAGCTGTTTTTT,CASSPRTSGGTGELFF
-,TRBJ2-5,-,TRBV3-1/TRBV3-2,TGTGCCAGCAGCCTTCTCCCCCTGCGGGAGACCCAGTACTTC,CASSLLPLRETQYF
-,TRBJ2-5,-,TRBV16,TGTGCCAGCAGCCAATCGCGAGTTCAAGAGACCCAGTACTTC,CASSQSRVQETQYF
-,TRBJ2-3,-,TRBV5-5,TGTGCCAGCAGCCCCCAGGGTATCACAGATACGCAGTATTTT,CASSPQGITDTQYF
-,TRBJ1-5,-,TRBV27,TGTGCCAGCAGAGGTCAGGTTGATCAGCCCCAGCATTTT,CASRGQVDQPQHF
TRBD1,TRBJ2-1,-,TRBV10-1,TGCGCCAGCAGGGCCATAAAACGGACAGGGGGAGCCCCCAATGAGCAGTTCTTC,CASRAIKRTGGAPNEQFF
-,TRBJ1-6,-,TRBV9,TGTGCCAGCAGCGTTTACGGGGATTATAATTCACCCCTCCACTTT,CASSVYGDYNSPLHF
TRBD1,TRBJ2-7,-,TRBV30,TGTGCCTGGAGAGGAAGGGACAGCTCCTACGAGCAGTACTTC,CAWRGRDSSYEQYF
TRBD2,TRBJ2-3,-,TRBV7-3,TGTGCCAGCAGCCAAGAAGCGGGGGGGCCAGATACGCAGTATTTT,CASSQEAGGPDTQYF
TRBD1,TRBJ1-1,-,TRBV7-9,TGTGCCAGCAGCGCCAGGGGGCGAGCTTTCTTT,CASSARGRAFF
-,TRBJ1-4,-,TRBV6-5,TGTGCCAGCAGAGGGGAGGGGTTTAATGAAAAACTGTTTTTT,CASRGEGFNEKLFF
TRBD1,TRBJ2-7,once,TRBV5-4,TGTGCCAGCAGCTTGGCGAGTGGACAGGGAGGCTACGAGCAGTACTTC,CASSLASGQGGYEQYF
-,TRBJ1-2,-,TRBV19,TGTGCCAGTAGTATAGATCGGGGGGGCCCCCGTGGCTACACCTTC,CASSIDRGGPRGYTF